These T cell receptor beta chains were read from a single sample in a study of blood T cell repertoires in COVID-19. The data were produced by immunoSEQ multiplex PCR, yet TCRdb's version contains in-frame clones alone and is incomplete. This repertoire shows 300,000 or so clones, around 80% found once; its top ten account for roughly 1.1%. Sequencing was carried out using peripheral blood. The receptors shown here come from a woman aged 45-60 years with acute or convalescent COVID-19. The CDR3 runs from the conserved cysteine through the conserved F or W. The D gene is left open where the match is weak. Only part of the rows carry a size: once, few, many, or a class if the clone is expanded.

J gene | V gene | clone size | D gene | CDR3 DNA | CDR3 protein
TRBJ1-2 | TRBV12-3/TRBV12-4 | - | - | TGTGCCAGCAGTTTGGAGTCTAGCTACACCTTC | CASSLESSYTF
TRBJ1-6 | TRBV9 | - | TRBD1 | TGTGCCAGCAGCGAGGGACAGGGCGTCTCACCCCTCCACTTT | CASSEGQGVSPLHF
TRBJ2-3 | TRBV12-3/TRBV12-4 | - | TRBD2 | TGTGCCAGCAGTTGGGACTACAGAGCGCAGTATTTT | CASSWDYRAQYF
TRBJ1-6 | TRBV9 | - | TRBD1 | TGTGCCAGCAGCGCAATAACAGGGGGGTTGTCACCCCTCCACTTT | CASSAITGGLSPLHF
TRBJ2-3 | TRBV30 | - | TRBD2 | TGTGCCTGGACTAGCGGGACTCCGGCAGGAGGTACGCAGTATTTT | CAWTSGTPAGGTQYF
TRBJ1-2 | TRBV2 | - | TRBD1 | TGTGCCAGCAGGGGCTTCGGGACAGGGGGGTACTATGGCTACACCTTC | CASRGFGTGGYYGYTF
TRBJ1-3 | TRBV7-9 | - | - | TGTGCCAGCAACTCGGGGGACTCGTCTGGAAACACCATATATTTT | CASNSGDSSGNTIYF
TRBJ1-5 | TRBV19 | - | - | TGTGCCAGTAGTATAGATCGCAGTGCCAAGTTAAAGCCCCAGCATTTT | CASSIDRSAKLKPQHF
TRBJ2-1 | TRBV18 | - | - | TGTGCCAGCATTCGGGATCTCAGCTACAATGAGCAGTTCTTC | CASIRDLSYNEQFF
TRBJ1-1 | TRBV5-1 | - | TRBD1 | TGCGCCAGCAGCCTAAGACAGGGGGCGTCTGAAGCTTTCTTT | CASSLRQGASEAFF
TRBJ1-1 | TRBV24-1 | - | - | TGTGCCACCAGTGATTTCCAGGCAACTGAAGCTTTCTTT | CATSDFQATEAFF
TRBJ2-3 | TRBV5-1 | - | - | TGCGCCAGCAGCCCTCTCCACCCGAGAACAGATACGCAGTATTTT | CASSPLHPRTDTQYF
TRBJ2-2 | TRBV24-1 | - | TRBD2 | TGTGCCACCAGTGATTTGGCGGGGGGGCACACCGGGGAGCTGTTTTTT | CATSDLAGGHTGELFF
TRBJ2-5 | TRBV10-3 | - | - | TGTGCCATCAGTGATGGGACATCCCAAGAGACCCAGTACTTC | CAISDGTSQETQYF
TRBJ1-5 | TRBV11-2 | - | - | TGTGCCAGCAGCTCACAGGGAGCAACTTGGCAGCCCCAGCATTTT | CASSSQGATWQPQHF
TRBJ2-1 | TRBV27 | many | TRBD2 | TGTGCCAGCTCAGCGGGGCCCTACAATGAGCAGTTCTTC | CASSAGPYNEQFF
TRBJ1-4 | TRBV29-1 | - | - | TGCAGCGCTGGCGGTTGGGGGCAGAATGAAAAACTGTTTTTT | CSAGGWGQNEKLFF
TRBJ1-1 | TRBV7-9 | - | - | TGTGCCAGCAGCTTAGTTCTAGGGAACACTGAAGCTTTCTTT | CASSLVLGNTEAFF
TRBJ2-2 | TRBV30 | - | TRBD2 | TGTGCCTGGTCCGGGACTAGCGGGATTGGCGGGGAGCTGTTTTTT | CAWSGTSGIGGELFF
TRBJ1-5 | TRBV30 | - | - | TGTGCCTGGATGGCAGGGTCGGGCCAGCCCCAGCATTTT | CAWMAGSGQPQHF
TRBJ1-2 | TRBV4-1 | - | - | TGCGCCAGCAGCCAAGATAAAACGGGTAACTATGGCTACACCTTC | CASSQDKTGNYGYTF
TRBJ1-6 | TRBV19 | - | - | TGTGCCAGTAGTATACTTCGGGAATCACCCCTCCACTTT | CASSILRESPLHF
TRBJ1-1 | TRBV27 | - | - | TGTGCCAGCAGTTTATCGTCAGTCACTGAAGCTTTCTTT | CASSLSSVTEAFF
TRBJ2-2 | TRBV9 | - | TRBD2 | TGTGCCAGCAGCGTGGGTAGGACTAGCGGTACCGGGGAGCTGTTTTTT | CASSVGRTSGTGELFF
TRBJ1-1 | TRBV27 | - | - | TGTGCCAGCAGCCGAAAAGCTACACGGGGAACTGAAGCTTTCTTT | CASSRKATRGTEAFF
TRBJ1-2 | TRBV28 | - | - | TGTGCCAGCAGTTTAAGGCAGGCCAAGGGCTACACCTTC | CASSLRQAKGYTF
TRBJ2-2 | TRBV9 | - | TRBD1 | TGTGCCAGCAGGGAAGGGACAGGGAACACCGGGGAGCTGTTTTTT | CASREGTGNTGELFF
TRBJ1-5 | TRBV5-4 | - | - | TGTGCCAGCAGTATCGGTGGCAATCAGCCCCAGCATTTT | CASSIGGNQPQHF
TRBJ2-7 | TRBV4-1 | few | TRBD1 | TGCGCCAGCAGCCAGTCACCCGGGACAGGCTCCTACGAGCAGTACTTC | CASSQSPGTGSYEQYF
TRBJ2-6 | TRBV10-3 | - | - | TGTGCCATCAGGGGACGGGAGAGCTCTGGGGCCAACGTCCTGACTTTC | CAIRGRESSGANVLTF
TRBJ2-6 | TRBV18 | - | TRBD1 | TGTGCCAGCTCACCCTTTACAGGGGAATCTGGGGCCAACGTCCTGACTTTC | CASSPFTGESGANVLTF
TRBJ1-2 | TRBV7-9 | - | - | TGTGCCAGCAGCTTTCCGGGGGGCGGCTATGGCTACACCTTC | CASSFPGGGYGYTF
TRBJ1-3 | TRBV11-2 | - | TRBD1 | TGTGCCAGCAGCTGGACAGGGTTTTCTGGAAACACCATATATTTT | CASSWTGFSGNTIYF
TRBJ1-6 | TRBV7-2 | - | - | TGTGCCAGCAGTACCCGGTCCAATAATTCACCCCTCCACTTT | CASSTRSNNSPLHF
TRBJ2-2 | TRBV9 | - | - | TGTGCCAGCAGCGTAGACGGCGGGGCCGGGGAGCTGTTTTTT | CASSVDGGAGELFF
TRBJ1-2 | TRBV30 | - | - | TGTGCCTGGAGTGTAACGGCAGGGTCGTACTATGGCTACACCTTC | CAWSVTAGSYYGYTF
TRBJ1-1 | TRBV5-4 | many | TRBD1 | TGTGCCAGCAGTTTGGACAGGGGGCTTACTGAAGCTTTCTTT | CASSLDRGLTEAFF
TRBJ2-2 | TRBV5-1 | - | TRBD2 | TGCGCCAGCAGCTTCAGCGGGGGGGACACCGGGGAGCTGTTTTTT | CASSFSGGDTGELFF
TRBJ1-1 | TRBV7-2 | - | - | TGTGCCAGCAGCTTAGGGGGCGGTGAAGCTTTCTTT | CASSLGGGEAFF
TRBJ2-5 | TRBV19 | - | TRBD1 | TGTGCCAGTAGTATAGTAGGAGGACAGGGCAGGGAGACCCAGTACTTC | CASSIVGGQGRETQYF